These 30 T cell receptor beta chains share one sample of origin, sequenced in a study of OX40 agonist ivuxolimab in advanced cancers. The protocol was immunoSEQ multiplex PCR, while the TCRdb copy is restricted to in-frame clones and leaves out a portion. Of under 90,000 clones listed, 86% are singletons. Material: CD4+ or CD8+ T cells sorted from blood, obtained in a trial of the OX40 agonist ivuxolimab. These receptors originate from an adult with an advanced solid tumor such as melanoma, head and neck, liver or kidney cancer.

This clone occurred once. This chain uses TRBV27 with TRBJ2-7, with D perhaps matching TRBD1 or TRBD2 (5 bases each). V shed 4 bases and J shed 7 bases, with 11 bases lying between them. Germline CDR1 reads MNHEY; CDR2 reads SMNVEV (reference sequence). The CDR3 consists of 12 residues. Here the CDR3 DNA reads TGTGCCAGCAGTTCGCAGGGACGGGAGCAGTACTTC. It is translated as CASSSQGREQYF.

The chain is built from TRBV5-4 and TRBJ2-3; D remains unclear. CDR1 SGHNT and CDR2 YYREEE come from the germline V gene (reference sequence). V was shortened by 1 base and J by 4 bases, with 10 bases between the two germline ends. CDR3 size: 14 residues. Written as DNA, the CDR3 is TGTGCCAGCAGCTTGTGGAGTTTCCCAGATACGCAGTATTTT. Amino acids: CASSLWSFPDTQYF.

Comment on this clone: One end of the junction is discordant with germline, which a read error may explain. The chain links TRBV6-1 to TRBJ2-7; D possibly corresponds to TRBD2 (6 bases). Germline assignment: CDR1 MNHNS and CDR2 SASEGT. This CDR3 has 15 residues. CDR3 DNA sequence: TGTGCCAGCAGTCAAGCCGGGACCGGGGGCTACGAGCAGTACTTC. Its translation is CASSQAGTGGYEQYF.

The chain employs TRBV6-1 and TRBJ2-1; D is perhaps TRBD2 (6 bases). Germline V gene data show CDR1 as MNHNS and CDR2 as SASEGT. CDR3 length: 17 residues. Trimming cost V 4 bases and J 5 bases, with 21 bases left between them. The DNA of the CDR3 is TGTGCCAGCAGTGTTTACTTCGGGGCGGGATTCCACAATGAGCAGTTCTTC. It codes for CASSVYFGAGFHNEQFF.

CDR3 in DNA: TGTGCCAGCAGCTTGGAGGGGGGGGGCACTGAAGCTTTCTTT. It yields the protein CASSLEGGGTEAFF. This sequence joins TRBV5-4 and TRBJ1-1; TRBD1 is a possible D gene (6 bases). The CDR3 sequence is 14 residues long. Trimming left V 0 bases short and J 4 bases short, with 10 bases between. Germline CDR1 reads SGHNT; CDR2 reads YYREEE (reference sequence).

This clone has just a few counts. The CDR3 DNA sequence: TGTGCCAGCAGCGTAGGACCGTCAAATTCACCCCTCCACTTT. Residues: CASSVGPSNSPLHF. The chain uses TRBV9 and TRBJ1-6, with unresolved D. V was shortened by 0 bases and J by 7 bases, with 8 bases between the two germline ends. Per germline, CDR1 SGDLS and CDR2 YYNGEE. The CDR3 has 14 amino acids.

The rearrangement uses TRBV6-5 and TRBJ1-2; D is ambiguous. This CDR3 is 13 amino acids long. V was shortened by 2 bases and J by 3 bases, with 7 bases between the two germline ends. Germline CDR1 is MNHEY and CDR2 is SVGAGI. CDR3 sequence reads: CASSYDRYYGYTF. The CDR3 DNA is TGTGCCAGCAGTTACGACCGCTACTATGGCTACACCTTC.

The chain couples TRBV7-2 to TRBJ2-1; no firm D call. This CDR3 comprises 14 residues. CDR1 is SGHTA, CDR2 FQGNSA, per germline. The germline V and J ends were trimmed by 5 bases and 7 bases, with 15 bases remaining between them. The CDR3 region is CASSVVGSTNEQFF. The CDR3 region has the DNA TGTGCCAGCAGCGTAGTAGGGTCTACAAATGAGCAGTTCTTC. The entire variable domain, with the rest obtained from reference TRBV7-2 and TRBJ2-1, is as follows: GAGVSQSPSNKVTEKGKDVELRCDPISGHTALYWYRQSLGQGLEFLIYFQGNSAPDKSGLPSDRFSAERTGGSVSTLTIQRTQQEDSAVYLCASSVVGSTNEQFFGPGTRLTVL.

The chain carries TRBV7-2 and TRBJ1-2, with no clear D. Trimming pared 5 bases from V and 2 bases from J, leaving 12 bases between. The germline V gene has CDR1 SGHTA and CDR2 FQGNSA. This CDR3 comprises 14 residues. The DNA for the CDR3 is TGTGCCAGCAGCCAAGGGTGGGAAAACTATGGCTACACCTTC. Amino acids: CASSQGWENYGYTF.

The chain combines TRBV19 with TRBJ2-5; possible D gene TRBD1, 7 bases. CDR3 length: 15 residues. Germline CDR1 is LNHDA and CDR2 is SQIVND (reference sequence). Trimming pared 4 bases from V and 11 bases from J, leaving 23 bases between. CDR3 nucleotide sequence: TGTGCCAGTAGTACCTTCGGGACAGATTTTCGGGAGCAGTACTTC. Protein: CASSTFGTDFREQYF.

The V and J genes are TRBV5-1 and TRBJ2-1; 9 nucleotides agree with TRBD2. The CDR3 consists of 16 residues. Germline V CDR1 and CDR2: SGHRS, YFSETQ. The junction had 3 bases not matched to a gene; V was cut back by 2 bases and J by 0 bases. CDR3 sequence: CASSFNSGSSYNEQFF. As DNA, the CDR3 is TGCGCCAGCAGCTTCAATAGCGGGAGCTCCTACAATGAGCAGTTCTTC. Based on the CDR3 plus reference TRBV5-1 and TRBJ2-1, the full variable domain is KAGVTQTPRYLIKTRGQQVTLSCSPISGHRSVSWYQQTPGQGLQFLFEYFSETQRNKGNFPGRFSGRQFSNSRSEMNVSTLELGDSALYLCASSFNSGSSYNEQFFGPGTRLTVL.

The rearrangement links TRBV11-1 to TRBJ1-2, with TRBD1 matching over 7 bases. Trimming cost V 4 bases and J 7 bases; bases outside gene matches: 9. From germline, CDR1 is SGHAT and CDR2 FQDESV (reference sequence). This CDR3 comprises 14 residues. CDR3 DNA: TGTGCCAGCAGCTCGCACGGAACAGGGGTTGGCTACACCTTC. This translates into CASSSHGTGVGYTF.

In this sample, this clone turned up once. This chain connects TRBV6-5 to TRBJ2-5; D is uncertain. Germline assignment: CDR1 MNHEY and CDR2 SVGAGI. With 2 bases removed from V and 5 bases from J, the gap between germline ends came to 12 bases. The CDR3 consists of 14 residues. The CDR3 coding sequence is TGTGCCAGCAGTTACCCCGGCAGGCCGGAGACCCAGTACTTC. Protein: CASSYPGRPETQYF.

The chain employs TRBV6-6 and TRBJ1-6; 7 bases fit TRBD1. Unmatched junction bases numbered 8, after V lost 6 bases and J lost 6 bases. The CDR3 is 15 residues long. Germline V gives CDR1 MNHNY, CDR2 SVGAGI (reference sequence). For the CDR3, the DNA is TGTGCCAGCAGCCGCGAGCGACAGGGTAATTCACCCCTCCACTTT. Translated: CASSRERQGNSPLHF.

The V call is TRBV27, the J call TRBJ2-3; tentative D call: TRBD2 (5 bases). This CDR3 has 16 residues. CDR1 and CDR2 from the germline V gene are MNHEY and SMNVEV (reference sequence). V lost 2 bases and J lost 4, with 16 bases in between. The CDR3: CASSLQSGLLPDTQYF. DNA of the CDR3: TGTGCCAGCAGTTTACAGAGCGGACTCCTCCCAGATACGCAGTATTTT.

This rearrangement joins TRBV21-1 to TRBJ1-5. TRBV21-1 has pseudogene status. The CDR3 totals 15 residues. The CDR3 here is CASSKWGGSNQPQHF. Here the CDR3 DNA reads TGTGCCAGCAGCAAATGGGGGGGGAGCAATCAGCCCCAGCATTTT.

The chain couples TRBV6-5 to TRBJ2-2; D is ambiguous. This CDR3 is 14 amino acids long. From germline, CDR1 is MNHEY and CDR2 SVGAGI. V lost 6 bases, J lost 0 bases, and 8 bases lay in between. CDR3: CASRAFPNTGELFF. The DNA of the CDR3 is TGTGCCAGCAGGGCATTCCCGAACACCGGGGAGCTGTTTTTT.

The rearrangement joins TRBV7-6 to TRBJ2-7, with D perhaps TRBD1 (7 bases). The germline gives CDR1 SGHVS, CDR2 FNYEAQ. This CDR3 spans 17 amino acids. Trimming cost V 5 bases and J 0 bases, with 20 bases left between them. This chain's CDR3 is CASSPPAGQLSSYEQYF. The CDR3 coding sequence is TGTGCCAGCAGCCCCCCGGCGGGACAGCTCAGCTCCTACGAGCAGTACTTC.

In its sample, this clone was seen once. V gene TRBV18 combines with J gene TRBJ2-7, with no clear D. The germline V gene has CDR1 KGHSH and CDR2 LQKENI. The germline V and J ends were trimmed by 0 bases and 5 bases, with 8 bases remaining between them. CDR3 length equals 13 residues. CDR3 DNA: TGTGCCAGCTCACCACCAGGGATGGACGAGCAGTACTTC. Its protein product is CASSPPGMDEQYF.

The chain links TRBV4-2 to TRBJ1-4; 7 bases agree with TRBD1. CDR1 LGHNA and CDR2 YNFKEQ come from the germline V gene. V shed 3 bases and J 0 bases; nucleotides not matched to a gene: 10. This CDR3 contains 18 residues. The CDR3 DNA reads TGTGCCAGCAGCCATCAAAAGGGACAGATTGCAACTAATGAAAAACTGTTTTTT. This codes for CASSHQKGQIATNEKLFF.

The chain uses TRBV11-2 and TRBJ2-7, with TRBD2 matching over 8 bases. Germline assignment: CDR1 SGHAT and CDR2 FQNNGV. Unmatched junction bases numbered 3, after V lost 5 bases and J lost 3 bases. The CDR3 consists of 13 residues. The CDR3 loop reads CASSVSGSYEQYF. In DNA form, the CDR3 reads TGTGCCAGCAGCGTGAGCGGGAGCTACGAGCAGTACTTC.

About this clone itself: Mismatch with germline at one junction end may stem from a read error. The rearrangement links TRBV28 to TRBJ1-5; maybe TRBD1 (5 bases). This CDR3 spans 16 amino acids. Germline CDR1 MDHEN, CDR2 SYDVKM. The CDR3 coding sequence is TGTGCCAGCAGTTTACGGGGCGGCTCGAGCAGTCAGCCCCAGCATTTT. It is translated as CASSLRGGSSSQPQHF.

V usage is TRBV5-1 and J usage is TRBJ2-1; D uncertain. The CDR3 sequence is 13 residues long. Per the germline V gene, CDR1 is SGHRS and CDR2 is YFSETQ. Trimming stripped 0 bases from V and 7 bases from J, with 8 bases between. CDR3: CASSLDLLNEQFF. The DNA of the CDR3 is TGCGCCAGCAGCTTGGACTTGCTTAATGAGCAGTTCTTC.

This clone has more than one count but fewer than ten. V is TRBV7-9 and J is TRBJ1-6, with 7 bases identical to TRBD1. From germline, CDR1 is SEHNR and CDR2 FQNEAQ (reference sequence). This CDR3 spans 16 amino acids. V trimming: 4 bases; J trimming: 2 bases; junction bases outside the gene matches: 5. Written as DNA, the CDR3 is TGTGCCAGCAGCTCTACAGGGGTCGCCTATAATTCACCCCTCCACTTT. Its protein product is CASSSTGVAYNSPLHF. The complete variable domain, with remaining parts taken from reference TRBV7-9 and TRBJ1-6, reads DTGVSQNPRHKITKRGQNVTFRCDPISEHNRLYWYRQTLGQGPEFLTYFQNEAQLEKSRLLSDRFSAERPKGSFSTLEIQRTEQGDSAMYLCASSSTGVAYNSPLHFGNGTRLTVT.

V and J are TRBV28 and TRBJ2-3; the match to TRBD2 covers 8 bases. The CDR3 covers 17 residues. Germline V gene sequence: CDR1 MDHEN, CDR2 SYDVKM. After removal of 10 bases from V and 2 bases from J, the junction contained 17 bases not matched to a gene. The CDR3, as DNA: TGTGCCACCAGGAAAGGAGGGACTAGGGATTTCACAGATACGCAGTATTTT. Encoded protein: CATRKGGTRDFTDTQYF. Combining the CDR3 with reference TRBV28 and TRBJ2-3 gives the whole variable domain DVKVTQSSRYLVKRTGEKVFLECVQDMDHENMFWYRQDPGLGLRLIYFSYDVKMKEKGDIPEGYSVSREKKERFSLILESASTNQTSMYLCATRKGGTRDFTDTQYFGPGTRLTVL.

This chain's CDR3 is CASSEVTNYEQYF. In nucleotides, the CDR3 is TGTGCCAGCAGTGAAGTCACGAACTACGAGCAGTACTTC. The chain carries TRBV2 and TRBJ2-7; D unclear. CDR1 is SNHLY and CDR2 is FYNNEI in the germline V gene. V was shortened by 1 base and J by 3 bases, with 7 bases between the two germline ends. The CDR3 loop spans 13 amino acids.

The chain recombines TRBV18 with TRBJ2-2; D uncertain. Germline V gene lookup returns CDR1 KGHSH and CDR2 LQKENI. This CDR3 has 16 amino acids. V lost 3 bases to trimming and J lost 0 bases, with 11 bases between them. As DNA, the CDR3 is TGTGCCAGCTCACCGGTCCGTTCCGCGAACACCGGGGAGCTGTTTTTT. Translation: CASSPVRSANTGELFF.

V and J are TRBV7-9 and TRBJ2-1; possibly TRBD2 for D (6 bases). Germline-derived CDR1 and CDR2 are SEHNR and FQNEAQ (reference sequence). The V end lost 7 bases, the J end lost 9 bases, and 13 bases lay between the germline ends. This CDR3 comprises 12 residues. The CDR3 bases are TGTGCCAGCACCCCGGGAGTAGGTGAGCAGTTCTTC. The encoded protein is CASTPGVGEQFF.

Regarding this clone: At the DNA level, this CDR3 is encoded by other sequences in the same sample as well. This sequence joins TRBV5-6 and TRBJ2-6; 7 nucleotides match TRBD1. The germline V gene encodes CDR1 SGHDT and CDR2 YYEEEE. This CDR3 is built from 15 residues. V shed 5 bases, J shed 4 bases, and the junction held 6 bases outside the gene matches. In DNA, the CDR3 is TGTGCCAGCAGTAAAGACAGGGCCGGGGCCAACGTCCTGACTTTC. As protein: CASSKDRAGANVLTF. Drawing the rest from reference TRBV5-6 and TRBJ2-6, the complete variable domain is DAGVTQSPTHLIKTRGQQVTLRCSPKSGHDTVSWYQQALGQGPQFIFQYYEEEERQRGNFPDRFSGHQFPNYSSELNVNALLLGDSALYLCASSKDRAGANVLTFGAGSRLTVL.

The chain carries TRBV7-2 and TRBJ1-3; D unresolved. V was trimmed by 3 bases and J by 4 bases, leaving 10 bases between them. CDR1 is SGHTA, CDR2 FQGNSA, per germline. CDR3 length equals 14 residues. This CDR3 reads CASSFGVGGNTIYF. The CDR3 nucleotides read TGTGCCAGCAGCTTCGGGGTGGGCGGAAACACCATATATTTT.